This T cell receptor beta chain is from a study of draining lymph node invasion in breast cancer (dated by TCRdb to the early 2020s). Study-wide context: Nodal metastasis was diagnosed by histology and cytokeratin immunohistochemistry, and confirmation was obtained by EpCAM/CD45 flow cytometry. Across breast cancer tissues, a separate targeted assay used bulk TCR-beta CDR3 sequencing to compare sorted memory regulatory T cells with memory conventional CD4 T cells. Lymph nodes from roughly five patients were covered by the separate targeted TCR sequencing, and for three of those patients the primary tumors were sequenced as well. Matched non-invaded and tumor-invaded tumor-draining lymph nodes plus the primary tumor were contributed by each patient, with both Treg and Tconv subsets profiled.

CDR1 and CDR2 are read off the germline V gene as MNHEY and SVGAGI. Here V drops 5 bases and J drops 6 bases, and the junction holds 15 bases not matched to any gene. The CDR3 starts with the cysteine, ends with the phenylalanine, and has 19 residues. Here the CDR3 DNA is all that survives: 57 bases in frame from base 1. What the research found in general, with its limitations: The data could not resolve whether Treg conversion took place in a given organ or whether converted Tregs recirculated between nodes and tumor. In the targeted TCR-seq data, Tregs appeared to be more clonally expanded than Tconvs in all tissues, and lower diversity was found for both subsets in tumor than in lymph nodes. Tracking of the top-100 tumor clones could be carried out in just a couple of patients. Detection of some of the top 100 tumor clones in both invaded and non-invaded nodes suggests recirculation between tumor and draining nodes. TCRs shared between the Treg and Tconv subsets were regarded as suggesting, but not proving, a common clonal origin. In each tissue, about 14-25% of Treg TCRs were also present in Tconvs, a finding interpreted as suggesting peripheral induction of Tregs.

For memory regulatory T cells, the sort was based on CD4+ CD45RA- CD25high cells. Tumor-draining lymph nodes were classified as non-invaded or invaded according to absence or presence of metastatic tumor cells. Before staining and sorting, a Miltenyi Pan T Cell isolation kit was used to pre-enrich the T cells. Immunohistochemistry for estrogen receptor, progesterone receptor, HER2 and Ki-67 was used to characterize primary tumors. Fresh surgical tissue was processed within a few hours after surgery by being cut into small fragments. Tissue fragments were enzymatically digested with Liberase TL plus DNase for over 15 minutes and filtered through a 40-micrometer strainer. After DAPI live/dead staining, sorting was performed on a BD FACS Aria II with roughly 96-99% purity. Sorted cells were lysed in TCL buffer and RNA was purified with a Norgen Single Cell RNA purification kit including DNase treatment.

The library relied on bulk RNA-seq. Sequencing was carried out with an Illumina HiSeq 2500. The original methods were these. In the separate targeted TCR-seq dataset, CDR3 sequences were extracted from raw reads and quantified using MiXCR version 2.1.5 with default parameters. In the separate targeted TCR-seq dataset, TCR-beta clones were defined by the combination of V gene, J gene and CDR3 sequence. For the separate targeted TCR-seq dataset, clones with fewer than three counts were filtered out, after which only the 90% most strongly expressed clones in each sample were kept. In the separate targeted TCR-seq dataset, Treg-Tconv overlap was computed as shared clones divided by total Treg clones per tissue, times 100. TCRdb reprocessing: public reads trimmed at Q25 with fastp, clones called with MiXCR, in-frame beta chains kept. Rows with one shared CDR3 protein collapse into an entry with the most common genes and DNA. For this entry, the V and J calls and clone size follow TCRdb and not the study's own pipeline. The sample table contains roughly 3,000 distinct CDR3 sequences; only one count was recorded for approximately 70% of them. Of the sample, 7.5% to 10% falls within the top ten clones.

In regard to this clonotype: The target of this receptor is not known. Per-base qualities were not stored, and no clone one base away is much larger.

Source material: sorted memory Tregs from a lymph node. In the paper's terms, the cell subset or site label means: CD45RA-negative sorted CD4+ T cells (memory Tconv or effector/memory Treg). The clonotype originates from a female donor with luminal breast cancer. Recombination joined TRBV6-5 with TRBJ2-2, with 13 junctional bases fitting TRBD2. The nucleotide sequence is given as TGTGCCAGCAGTCCCCATCAACAGACTAGCGGGAGGTTTGCCGGGGAGCTGTTTTTT. This translates into CASSPHQQTSGRFAGELFF.